This entry features one TCR beta chain sequence. What it recognizes is unknown. In germline, CDR1 is MDHEN, CDR2 SYDVKM. The V gene lost 3 bases and the J gene lost 3 bases, with 6 bases spanning the gap. The length of the CDR3 is 12 residues. The use of a sample-barcoded 5' primer and a J-beta primer mix characterized a second PCR of about 6 to 11 cycles. A tag from a template-switch adaptor with 12 random nucleotides marked each cDNA molecule. MiXCR, applied by TCRdb to the 5' RACE reads, yields one record per CDR3 protein. The table has 1.4 million to 1.5 million distinct CDR3 sequences, 40% to 50% seen once. This record belongs to a study of blood T cells in healthy people across ages. Notes on the study in general: Significant beta diversity loss was already apparent by age approximately 38, declining roughly linearly. Lack of knowledge of donor CMV status possibly confounded expanded clonotype changes.

Per-sample yields of isolated PBMCs were at least 6 million. This sequence originates from a woman aged 18 to 35 in good health. This rearrangement joins TRBV28 to TRBJ2-7; D not resolved. Sequenced sample: blood. CDR3 in amino acids: CASSFPGYEQYF. The CDR3 DNA is TGTGCCAGCAGTTTCCCCGGCTACGAGCAGTACTTC.